Listed below are T cell receptor beta chains from one sample, sequenced in a study of blood T cell repertoires in COVID-19. The repertoire was sequenced with immunoSEQ multiplex PCR; TCRdb's copy has only in-frame clones and lacks some. The sample shows tens of thousands of clones, 85% to 90% of them seen only once. The specimen was peripheral blood. These TCRs come from a woman of 80 years or more with active or convalescent COVID-19. The CDR3 runs from the conserved cysteine through the conserved F or W. D genes are given only for firm matches. Only part of the rows carry a size: once, few, many, or a class if the clone is expanded.

d_call: TRBD2
clone_size: .
v_call: TRBV5-5
j_call: TRBJ2-3
cdr3_aa: CASSSSGRAGTDTQYF
cdr3_nt: TGTGCCAGCAGCTCTAGCGGGAGGGCCGGCACAGATACGCAGTATTTT

d_call: TRBD1
clone_size: .
v_call: TRBV3-1/TRBV3-2
j_call: TRBJ2-2
cdr3_aa: CASSQGLFGQGFAGELFF
cdr3_nt: TGTGCCAGCAGCCAAGGTCTTTTTGGACAGGGTTTCGCCGGGGAGCTGTTTTTT

d_call: TRBD2
clone_size: .
v_call: TRBV4-2
j_call: TRBJ2-1
cdr3_aa: CASSQVGRPAGEHNEQFF
cdr3_nt: TGTGCCAGCAGCCAAGTGGGCAGGCCAGCGGGAGAACACAATGAGCAGTTCTTC

d_call: TRBD2
clone_size: .
v_call: TRBV5-5
j_call: TRBJ2-1
cdr3_aa: CASSPGLAGVRFF
cdr3_nt: TGTGCCAGCAGCCCGGGACTAGCGGGAGTAAGGTTCTTC

d_call: .
clone_size: .
v_call: TRBV5-1
j_call: TRBJ1-2
cdr3_aa: CASSYGTTTGGYGYTF
cdr3_nt: TGCGCCAGCAGCTACGGGACTACGACGGGGGGCTATGGCTACACCTTC

d_call: .
clone_size: .
v_call: TRBV11-2
j_call: TRBJ1-2
cdr3_aa: CASSLEIGQPQGGYTF
cdr3_nt: TGTGCCAGCAGCTTAGAAATCGGACAGCCCCAGGGGGGCTACACCTTC

d_call: .
clone_size: .
v_call: TRBV10-3
j_call: TRBJ2-3
cdr3_aa: CAISDGRDADTQYF
cdr3_nt: TGTGCCATCAGTGATGGGCGGGATGCAGATACGCAGTATTTT

d_call: TRBD2
clone_size: .
v_call: TRBV7-2
j_call: TRBJ2-1
cdr3_aa: CASSPRTSGRIMNEQFF
cdr3_nt: TGTGCCAGCAGCCCCAGGACTAGCGGGAGGATAATGAATGAGCAGTTCTTC

d_call: TRBD1
clone_size: .
v_call: TRBV28
j_call: TRBJ1-2
cdr3_aa: CASSRTGKNGYTF
cdr3_nt: TGTGCCAGCAGCCGGACAGGGAAGAATGGCTACACCTTC

d_call: TRBD2
clone_size: .
v_call: TRBV27
j_call: TRBJ2-3
cdr3_aa: CASSLASGSADTQYF
cdr3_nt: TGTGCCAGCAGTTTAGCTAGCGGGAGCGCAGATACGCAGTATTTT

d_call: TRBD1
clone_size: .
v_call: TRBV5-5
j_call: TRBJ1-1
cdr3_aa: CASSSGWTGLTEAFF
cdr3_nt: TGTGCCAGCAGCTCGGGATGGACAGGGCTCACTGAAGCTTTCTTT

d_call: TRBD2
clone_size: few
v_call: TRBV5-5
j_call: TRBJ2-1
cdr3_aa: CASSTTSDSYNEQFF
cdr3_nt: TGTGCCAGCAGCACCACTAGCGACTCCTACAATGAGCAGTTCTTC

d_call: .
clone_size: .
v_call: TRBV3-1/TRBV3-2
j_call: TRBJ1-5
cdr3_aa: CASSQDQGGNQPQHF
cdr3_nt: TGTGCCAGCAGCCAAGATCAAGGGGGCAATCAGCCCCAGCATTTT

d_call: TRBD2
clone_size: .
v_call: TRBV4-3
j_call: TRBJ2-1
cdr3_aa: CASSQDPGLARRQFF
cdr3_nt: TGCGCCAGCAGCCAAGATCCGGGACTAGCCCGGCGGCAGTTCTTC

d_call: TRBD1
clone_size: .
v_call: TRBV19
j_call: TRBJ2-5
cdr3_aa: CASRQQGRQETQYF
cdr3_nt: TGTGCCAGTAGGCAACAGGGGCGCCAAGAGACCCAGTACTTC

d_call: TRBD2
clone_size: many
v_call: TRBV29-1
j_call: TRBJ2-1
cdr3_aa: CSDRTSGISGEQFF
cdr3_nt: TGCAGCGACCGGACTAGCGGGATAAGCGGTGAGCAGTTCTTC

d_call: .
clone_size: .
v_call: TRBV20-1
j_call: TRBJ2-2
cdr3_aa: CSASPAGWTGELFF
cdr3_nt: TGCAGTGCCAGTCCCGCGGGGTGGACCGGGGAGCTGTTTTTT

d_call: TRBD1
clone_size: once
v_call: TRBV12-3/TRBV12-4
j_call: TRBJ1-1
cdr3_aa: CASSGQGDTEAFF
cdr3_nt: TGTGCCAGCAGTGGACAGGGGGACACTGAAGCTTTCTTT

d_call: TRBD1
clone_size: .
v_call: TRBV25-1
j_call: TRBJ2-5
cdr3_aa: CASARQGGRETQYF
cdr3_nt: TGTGCCAGCGCACGACAGGGCGGACGAGAGACCCAGTACTTC

d_call: TRBD2
clone_size: once
v_call: TRBV7-2
j_call: TRBJ2-1
cdr3_aa: CASSPLVAGSGNEQFF
cdr3_nt: TGTGCCAGCAGCCCCCTGGTAGCGGGATCTGGCAATGAGCAGTTCTTC

d_call: .
clone_size: .
v_call: TRBV5-1
j_call: TRBJ1-4
cdr3_aa: CASSSAGETNEKLFF
cdr3_nt: TGCGCCAGCAGCTCCGCGGGGGAAACTAATGAAAAACTGTTTTTT

d_call: TRBD2
clone_size: .
v_call: TRBV9
j_call: TRBJ2-1
cdr3_aa: CASSVGLAGVYEQFF
cdr3_nt: TGTGCCAGCAGCGTAGGCCTAGCGGGAGTATATGAGCAGTTCTTC

d_call: TRBD1
clone_size: .
v_call: TRBV4-2
j_call: TRBJ1-2
cdr3_aa: CASSQDKGQGPPFYGYTF
cdr3_nt: TGTGCCAGCAGCCAAGATAAGGGACAGGGTCCCCCTTTCTATGGCTACACCTTC

d_call: .
clone_size: .
v_call: TRBV2
j_call: TRBJ2-7
cdr3_aa: CASSEIGAGLGGEQYF
cdr3_nt: TGTGCCAGCAGTGAGATCGGCGCAGGGCTCGGGGGCGAGCAGTACTTC

d_call: TRBD1
clone_size: .
v_call: TRBV7-2
j_call: TRBJ1-4
cdr3_aa: CASSLLGGGEKLFF
cdr3_nt: TGTGCCAGCAGCCTCCTCGGAGGGGGCGAAAAACTGTTTTTT

d_call: .
clone_size: .
v_call: TRBV4-3
j_call: TRBJ1-3
cdr3_aa: CASSPTQGSGNTIYF
cdr3_nt: TGCGCCAGCAGCCCTACTCAGGGCTCTGGAAACACCATATATTTT

d_call: TRBD1
clone_size: .
v_call: TRBV5-1
j_call: TRBJ2-4
cdr3_aa: CASSRLTGGENIQYF
cdr3_nt: TGCGCCAGCAGCCGCCTCACAGGGGGTGAAAACATTCAGTACTTC

d_call: TRBD1
clone_size: .
v_call: TRBV28
j_call: TRBJ1-2
cdr3_aa: CASSLQGAQGYTF
cdr3_nt: TGTGCCAGCAGCCTCCAGGGGGCGCAAGGCTACACCTTC

d_call: TRBD1
clone_size: .
v_call: TRBV7-6
j_call: TRBJ2-1
cdr3_aa: CASSLALYRGQDNEQFF
cdr3_nt: TGTGCCAGCAGCTTAGCGCTTTATAGGGGGCAGGACAATGAGCAGTTCTTC

d_call: .
clone_size: .
v_call: TRBV5-1
j_call: TRBJ1-4
cdr3_aa: CASSRDGSTNEKLFF
cdr3_nt: TGCGCCAGCAGCCGGGACGGGAGCACTAATGAAAAACTGTTTTTT

d_call: TRBD1
clone_size: .
v_call: TRBV7-2
j_call: TRBJ1-6
cdr3_aa: CASSTTGVVSPLHF
cdr3_nt: TGTGCCAGCAGCACTACAGGGGTGGTTTCACCCCTCCACTTT

d_call: TRBD2
clone_size: .
v_call: TRBV7-8
j_call: TRBJ2-7
cdr3_aa: CASSLFASGRAMTYEQYF
cdr3_nt: TGTGCCAGCAGCTTATTTGCTAGCGGGAGGGCCATGACCTACGAGCAGTACTTC

d_call: .
clone_size: .
v_call: TRBV11-2
j_call: TRBJ1-2
cdr3_aa: CASSLDLKGGYGYTF
cdr3_nt: TGTGCCAGCAGCTTAGATCTCAAAGGGGGCTATGGCTACACCTTC

d_call: TRBD2
clone_size: .
v_call: TRBV27
j_call: TRBJ2-3
cdr3_aa: CASSDRLAGGGTQYF
cdr3_nt: TGTGCCAGCAGTGACAGACTAGCGGGAGGAGGTACGCAGTATTTT

d_call: .
clone_size: .
v_call: TRBV11-2
j_call: TRBJ1-2
cdr3_aa: CASSLTGRIYGYTF
cdr3_nt: TGTGCCAGCAGCTTAACAGGACGGATCTATGGCTACACCTTC

d_call: .
clone_size: .
v_call: TRBV7-9
j_call: TRBJ2-7
cdr3_aa: CASSPDGSRGEQYF
cdr3_nt: TGTGCCAGCAGCCCCGACGGGAGTAGAGGCGAGCAGTACTTC

d_call: TRBD2
clone_size: .
v_call: TRBV9
j_call: TRBJ2-1
cdr3_aa: CASSVAVGGSLDEQFF
cdr3_nt: TGTGCCAGCAGCGTAGCTGTTGGCGGGAGTCTCGATGAGCAGTTCTTC

d_call: TRBD1
clone_size: .
v_call: TRBV11-2
j_call: TRBJ2-1
cdr3_aa: CASSLARDRQNNEQFF
cdr3_nt: TGTGCCAGCAGCTTAGCTAGGGACAGACAAAACAATGAGCAGTTCTTC

d_call: TRBD1
clone_size: .
v_call: TRBV3-1/TRBV3-2
j_call: TRBJ1-4
cdr3_aa: CASRQTGGGEKLFF
cdr3_nt: TGTGCCAGCAGACAGACAGGGGGTGGGGAAAAACTGTTTTTT

d_call: TRBD2
clone_size: .
v_call: TRBV29-1
j_call: TRBJ2-1
cdr3_aa: CSVGRAGPLYNEQFF
cdr3_nt: TGCAGCGTCGGACGAGCGGGACCCCTCTACAATGAGCAGTTCTTC

d_call: .
clone_size: .
v_call: TRBV19
j_call: TRBJ2-1
cdr3_aa: CASSIEGGASRQFF
cdr3_nt: TGTGCCAGTAGTATAGAGGGGGGAGCGAGTCGGCAGTTCTTC

d_call: TRBD2
clone_size: .
v_call: TRBV10-3
j_call: TRBJ2-3
cdr3_aa: CAISEGAGGRTDTQYF
cdr3_nt: TGTGCCATCAGTGAAGGAGCGGGAGGCCGCACAGATACGCAGTATTTT

d_call: .
clone_size: .
v_call: TRBV19
j_call: TRBJ2-1
cdr3_aa: CASKPPGTYNEQFF
cdr3_nt: TGTGCCAGTAAGCCCCCGGGAACTTACAATGAGCAGTTCTTC

d_call: TRBD2
clone_size: .
v_call: TRBV9
j_call: TRBJ2-1
cdr3_aa: CASSVRSGGNEQFF
cdr3_nt: TGTGCCAGCAGCGTGCGATCGGGAGGGAATGAGCAGTTCTTC

d_call: TRBD1
clone_size: .
v_call: TRBV5-4
j_call: TRBJ1-2
cdr3_aa: CASSLDRGRGYTF
cdr3_nt: TGTGCCAGCAGCTTGGACAGGGGGCGAGGCTACACCTTC

d_call: TRBD1
clone_size: .
v_call: TRBV6-5
j_call: TRBJ1-1
cdr3_aa: CASRYNSGGADTEAFF
cdr3_nt: TGTGCCAGCAGATACAACTCAGGGGGCGCCGACACTGAAGCTTTCTTT

d_call: .
clone_size: .
v_call: TRBV28
j_call: TRBJ2-7
cdr3_aa: CASSSPSYSSYEQYF
cdr3_nt: TGTGCCAGCAGTTCCCCAAGCTATAGCTCCTACGAGCAGTACTTC

d_call: .
clone_size: .
v_call: TRBV20-1
j_call: TRBJ1-6
cdr3_aa: CSASLGQLNSPLHF
cdr3_nt: TGCAGTGCCAGTCTTGGACAGCTTAATTCACCCCTCCACTTT

d_call: TRBD2
clone_size: .
v_call: TRBV10-3
j_call: TRBJ2-3
cdr3_aa: CAIRTSVQDTDTQYF
cdr3_nt: TGTGCCATCAGGACTAGCGTCCAGGACACAGATACGCAGTATTTT

d_call: TRBD1
clone_size: .
v_call: TRBV4-1
j_call: TRBJ1-2
cdr3_aa: CASSQGLARGRGNGYTF
cdr3_nt: TGCGCCAGCAGCCAAGGGTTAGCCAGGGGGCGAGGCAATGGCTACACCTTC

d_call: .
clone_size: .
v_call: TRBV12-3/TRBV12-4
j_call: TRBJ1-6
cdr3_aa: CASSWEVSPLHF
cdr3_nt: TGTGCCAGCAGTTGGGAGGTTTCACCCCTCCACTTT

d_call: .
clone_size: .
v_call: TRBV19
j_call: TRBJ2-2
cdr3_aa: CASSEQKNTGELFF
cdr3_nt: TGTGCCAGTAGTGAACAGAAAAACACCGGGGAGCTGTTTTTT

d_call: TRBD1
clone_size: .
v_call: TRBV19
j_call: TRBJ1-5
cdr3_aa: CASSIVRGRGQPQHF
cdr3_nt: TGTGCCAGTAGTATAGTCAGGGGGCGAGGACAGCCCCAGCATTTT